This entry concerns a single TCR beta chain. No antigen is known for it. V shed 6 bases, J shed 3 bases, and the junction held 1 base outside the gene matches. In germline, CDR1 is SQVTM, CDR2 ANQGSEA. The CDR3 is made up of 11 amino acids. The data were obtained in a study of T-cell memory formation after mild COVID-19. One entry per CDR3 protein results from TCRdb running MiXCR on the 5' RACE reads. The sample contains approximately 300,000 distinct CDR3 sequences, approximately 15% of which appear only once. Study results and caveats: Whether day 37 second-wave clones are SARS-CoV-2-specific was not confirmed.

The origin of this receptor is a man younger than 30 who had mild COVID-19 (a few samples of this study predate the infection). Cell type and time point are not known. This chain links TRBV29-1 with TRBJ1-1; TRBD1 matches at 7 bases. The sample comprised PBMCs or a T cell subset sorted from them (not recorded which). The DNA of the CDR3 is TGCAGCGTCAGGGGGGACACTGAAGCTTTCTTT. Residues: CSVRGDTEAFF. The variable domain in full, with the rest retrieved from reference TRBV29-1 and TRBJ1-1, is SAVISQKPSRDICQRGTSLTIQCQVDSQVTMMFWYRQQPGQSLTLIATANQGSEATYESGFVIDKFPISRPNLTFSTLTVSNMSPEDSSIYLCSVRGDTEAFFGQGTRLTVV.